One TCR beta chain is described in this entry. Its antigen remains unidentified. This specimen belongs to a study of cytomegalovirus exposure and HLA in healthy donors. The CDR3 extends over 15 amino acids. The germline CDR1 and CDR2 sequences are SGHNT and YENEEA. Between the trimmed V and J ends, which lost 0 bases and 3 bases, there was a span of 11 bases. Some clones are missing from TCRdb's copy, which holds only in-frame ones; the method was immunoSEQ multiplex PCR. This table has 150,000 to 200,000 clones, about 82% appearing once. Study conclusions and caveats: According to a subsequent analysis, TCR clusters from the first cohort were inclined to appear together in the 120 validation repertoires. A list of 164 TCR beta chains associated with cytomegalovirus was given. The classifier, whose performance was assessed in both the original and validation cohorts, reportedly diagnosed cytomegalovirus status with high specificity and sensitivity. Confirmation in vitro established that three CMV-associated chains were specific for CMV antigens.

The chain joins TRBV11-3 to TRBJ2-5; the D gene is possibly TRBD1 (5 bases). Sequences were obtained from PBMCs. This sequence was found in a woman under 30 in good health and CMV-seronegative. The DNA of the CDR3 is TGTGCCAGCAGCTTAGATTACAGGCAGGAAGAGACCCAGTACTTC. Its translation is CASSLDYRQEETQYF.